The 32 T cell receptor beta chains below come from one sample, sequenced in a study of beta chain features in type 1 diabetes. Points from the study as a whole: Shorter TCRB CDR3s, moderately but significantly so, marked every one of the four CD4+ subsets in Type 1 diabetes patients.

cDNA synthesis used the whole RNA isolate, giving expressed TCRB sequences. Assay: immunoSEQ multiplex PCR; the TCRdb copy retains only in-frame clones and omits some. The repertoire includes around 14,000 clones, about 66% of them detected once, and around 0.57% sits in the top ten. The antigens for these receptors are not known. Sequenced sample: stem cell memory CD4+ T cells from blood. The receptor source for this set is a woman aged 18 to 35 with type 1 diabetes.

The chain joins TRBV11-2 to TRBJ1-1; 7 bases agree with TRBD1. There are 14 residues in the CDR3. Germline CDR1 is SGHAT and CDR2 is FQNNGV. V dropped 5 bases and J dropped 0; count of bases not matched to a gene: 3. CDR3 sequence: CASSGTALNTEAFF. As DNA, the CDR3 is TGTGCCAGCAGCGGGACAGCTTTGAACACTGAAGCTTTCTTT.

The gene calls are TRBV5-4 and TRBJ2-5; D uncertain. Trimming stripped 5 bases from V and 1 base from J, with 9 bases between. CDR1 SGHNT and CDR2 YYREEE come from the germline V gene (reference sequence). The CDR3 length is 13 residues. The CDR3 loop reads CASSIDTQETQYF. CDR3 nucleotides: TGTGCCAGCAGTATAGACACCCAAGAGACCCAGTACTTC.

The V gene is TRBV7-6, the J gene TRBJ2-1; TRBD2 agrees at 10 bases. Trimming cost V 6 bases and J 2 bases; bases outside gene matches: 4. Germline V CDR1 and CDR2: SGHVS, FNYEAQ. This CDR3 is 15 amino acids long. The CDR3: CASSFTSGTYNEQFF. Here the CDR3 DNA reads TGTGCCAGCAGTTTTACTAGCGGGACCTACAATGAGCAGTTCTTC.

The chain is built from TRBV27 and TRBJ1-5, with 7 bases identical to TRBD1. This CDR3 contains 17 residues. With V trimmed by 0 bases and J by 5 bases, 10 bases remained unmatched. The germline V gene has CDR1 MNHEY and CDR2 SMNVEV (reference sequence). The DNA for the CDR3 is TGTGCCAGCAGTTTATCTGGACAGGCAAGAGGGCATCAGCCCCAGCATTTT. Its translation: CASSLSGQARGHQPQHF.

The chain joins TRBV18 to TRBJ2-7; tentative D call: TRBD2 (6 bases). This CDR3 spans 15 amino acids. V shed 0 bases and J shed 0 bases, with 9 bases lying between them. Germline CDR1 and CDR2: KGHSH and LQKENI. CDR3 DNA: TGTGCCAGCTCACCACCTGCTAGCGCCTCCTACGAGCAGTACTTC. Amino acids: CASSPPASASYEQYF.

The V call is TRBV7-2, the J call TRBJ2-1; 7 bases are shared with TRBD2. This CDR3 contains 16 residues. V trimming: 0 bases; J trimming: 12 bases; junction bases outside the gene matches: 14. Germline CDR1 reads SGHTA; CDR2 reads FQGNSA. CDR3 sequence: CASSLAGASGVVRQFF. CDR3 DNA: TGTGCCAGCAGCTTAGCCGGGGCTAGCGGCGTAGTAAGGCAGTTCTTC.

The V call is TRBV7-3, the J call TRBJ2-1, with 8 bases matching TRBD1. The CDR3 contains 15 residues. V was clipped by 2 bases and J by 7 bases; unmatched bases: 7. The germline V gene has CDR1 SGHTA and CDR2 FQGTGA. Written as DNA, the CDR3 is TGTGCCAGCAGCTTAGACAGGGGCGGCCTTAATGAGCAGTTCTTC. This codes for CASSLDRGGLNEQFF.

This rearrangement joins TRBV7-3 to TRBJ2-3, with a possible D match to TRBD2 (6 bases). The CDR3 spans 12 residues. Germline CDR1 reads SGHTA; CDR2 reads FQGTGA. Trimming stripped 5 bases from V and 10 bases from J, with 13 bases between. CDR3 region: CASSQRTMPQYF. The CDR3 DNA reads TGTGCCAGCAGCCAGCGGACTATGCCGCAGTATTTT.

This chain joins TRBV5-4 and TRBJ2-1, with D possibly being TRBD2 (6 bases). The CDR3 has 14 residues. The ends were cut back, 3 bases at V and 6 bases at J, with 13 bases in the middle. Germline values: CDR1 SGHNT, CDR2 YYREEE (reference sequence). The DNA of the CDR3 is TGTGCCAGCAGCTGGAAGCGGGTCGGCAATGAGCAGTTCTTC. It translates to CASSWKRVGNEQFF.

This clone was picked up one time. The chain combines TRBV2 with TRBJ1-1; tentative D call: TRBD1 (5 bases). The CDR3 length is 15 residues. Germline V CDR1 and CDR2: SNHLY, FYNNEI. The V end was cut by 2 bases, the J end by 0 bases, with 10 bases between. CDR3 loop: CASSEMGRVNTEAFF. The CDR3 DNA reads as TGTGCCAGCAGTGAAATGGGCAGGGTGAACACTGAAGCTTTCTTT.

The rearrangement uses TRBV29-1 and TRBJ2-7; tentative D call: TRBD1 (6 bases). V lost 2 bases and J lost 9, with 20 bases in between. Looked up from germline, CDR1 is SQVTM and CDR2 is ANQGSEA. The CDR3 sequence is 14 residues long. The CDR3 nucleotides are TGCAGCGTTGAAATAGGACAGAAGCGAGTCGGGCAGTACTTC. This translates into CSVEIGQKRVGQYF.

V usage is TRBV11-3 and J usage is TRBJ2-5; TRBD2 matches at 7 bases. Germline V gene data show CDR1 as SGHNT and CDR2 as YENEEA. The CDR3 is made up of 14 amino acids. The junction had 5 bases not matched to a gene; V was cut back by 5 bases and J by 2 bases. This CDR3 reads CASSGDYAQETQYF. In nucleotides, the CDR3 is TGTGCCAGCAGCGGGGACTACGCACAAGAGACCCAGTACTTC.

The chain recombines TRBV6-6 with TRBJ1-6; 7 bases are shared with TRBD1. The CDR3 is 15 amino acids. J was trimmed by 7 bases and V by 6 bases; bases with no gene match: 9. Germline CDR1 reads MNHNY; CDR2 reads SVGAGI (reference sequence). Here the CDR3 DNA reads TGTGCCAGCAGCCTCCTTACAGGGGCCAATTCACCCCTCCACTTT. Amino acid sequence: CASSLLTGANSPLHF.

This chain connects TRBV7-2 to TRBJ2-1; D remains unclear. V shed 2 bases and J shed 0 bases, with 8 bases lying between them. The germline V gene has CDR1 SGHTA and CDR2 FQGNSA. This CDR3 contains 15 residues. DNA of the CDR3: TGTGCCAGCAGCTTACCCCGGAGCTCCTACAATGAGCAGTTCTTC. It yields the protein CASSLPRSSYNEQFF.

V and J are TRBV7-2 and TRBJ2-4; a possible D gene is TRBD2 (6 bases). V gave up 4 bases and J gave up 9 bases, with 13 bases separating them. CDR3 length: 13 amino acids. The germline CDR1 and CDR2 sequences are SGHTA and FQGNSA. The CDR3 nucleotides are TGTGCCAGCAGCTCCCCGGGACTTACCATTCAGTACTTC. This translates into CASSSPGLTIQYF.

This chain links TRBV5-4 with TRBJ2-3; 10 positions match TRBD2. Trimming cost V 2 bases and J 5 bases; bases outside gene matches: 5. The V gene's germline CDR1 is SGHNT and CDR2 YYREEE (reference sequence). CDR3 size: 15 residues. In nucleotides, the CDR3 is TGTGCCAGCAGCTTCCTTTCTAGCGGGGGAGATACGCAGTATTTT. Residues: CASSFLSSGGDTQYF. Looking up the rest from reference TRBV5-4 and TRBJ2-3 gives the full variable domain: ETGVTQSPTHLIKTRGQQVTLRCSSQSGHNTVSWYQQALGQGPQFIFQYYREEENGRGNFPPRFSGLQFPNYSSELNVNALELDDSALYLCASSFLSSGGDTQYFGPGTRLTVL.

The chain recombines TRBV6-6 with TRBJ2-5, with D perhaps matching TRBD2 (6 bases). The end of the DNA is better explained by TRBJ2-7, so the J call may be wrong. The CDR3 has 15 amino acids. From germline, CDR1 is MNHNY and CDR2 SVGAGI (reference sequence). The CDR3 region is CASSTGVAGPGEQYF. DNA of the CDR3: TGTGCCAGCAGCACGGGGGTGGCGGGCCCAGGCGAGCAGTACTTC.

This rearrangement joins TRBV11-3 to TRBJ2-5, with D perhaps TRBD2 (7 bases). Deletions cut 5 bases from V and 5 bases from J, with 21 bases between. The CDR3 is 16 residues long. Germline V gives CDR1 SGHNT, CDR2 YENEEA. CDR3 in amino acids: CASSNRVGGPRETQYF. The DNA for the CDR3 is TGTGCCAGCAGCAACAGGGTGGGAGGGCCCCGGGAGACCCAGTACTTC.

This clone was seen once. The chain employs TRBV7-9 and TRBJ2-7; D possibly corresponds to TRBD2 (6 bases). V was shortened by 2 bases and J by 6 bases, with 11 bases between the two germline ends. Germline CDR1 SEHNR, CDR2 FQNEAQ (reference sequence). The CDR3 has 13 amino acids. The CDR3 region is CASSLLSGGEQYF. The CDR3 bases are TGTGCCAGCAGCTTACTATCCGGGGGCGAGCAGTACTTC.

This CDR3 is CASTGRSGPSSYNEQFF. The CDR3 DNA is TGTGCCAGCACCGGGCGTAGCGGGCCCAGCTCCTACAATGAGCAGTTCTTC. The chain is built from TRBV7-2 and TRBJ2-1; 7 bases fit TRBD2. Looked up from germline, CDR1 is SGHTA and CDR2 is FQGNSA. V was pared by 7 bases and J by 0 bases, with 12 bases of the junction left unmatched. The CDR3 spans 17 residues.

The CDR3 DNA sequence: TGTGCCAGCAGCTCCGAATCGACTAGCGGTCCCAATGAGCAGTTCTTC. Translation gives CASSSESTSGPNEQFF. This chain uses TRBV5-4 with TRBJ2-1; 9 positions agree with TRBD2. V trimming: 3 bases; J trimming: 6 bases; junction bases outside the gene matches: 10. Germline V gene sequence: CDR1 SGHNT, CDR2 YYREEE (reference sequence). The CDR3 is made up of 16 amino acids. Supplemented by reference TRBV5-4 and TRBJ2-1, the full variable domain reads ETGVTQSPTHLIKTRGQQVTLRCSSQSGHNTVSWYQQALGQGPQFIFQYYREEENGRGNFPPRFSGLQFPNYSSELNVNALELDDSALYLCASSSESTSGPNEQFFGPGTRLTVL.

This clone was found a few times. V and J are TRBV19 and TRBJ2-5, with 12 positions matching TRBD2. J lost 2 bases, V lost 5 bases, and 3 bases had no gene match. The germline gives CDR1 LNHDA, CDR2 SQIVND (reference sequence). There are 15 residues in the CDR3. CDR3 region: CASSGLAGGQETQYF. The CDR3 DNA reads TGTGCCAGTAGTGGGCTAGCGGGGGGGCAAGAGACCCAGTACTTC.

CDR3 protein: CASSNLGERTDTQYF. CDR3 DNA: TGTGCCAGCAGTAACCTAGGAGAACGCACAGATACGCAGTATTTT. The chain uses TRBV6-6 and TRBJ2-3; no definite D call. CDR1 is MNHNY, CDR2 SVGAGI, per germline (reference sequence). The CDR3 contains 15 residues. The V end lost 5 bases, the J end lost 1 base, and 13 bases lay between the germline ends.

V is TRBV6-1 and J is TRBJ1-2, with D perhaps matching TRBD1 (6 bases). CDR1 and CDR2 (germline): MNHNS, SASEGT. The CDR3 has 13 amino acids. V lost 7 bases and J 4 bases, leaving 13 bases between the germline ends. The CDR3 loop is CASTVGTLYGYTF. The DNA for the CDR3 is TGTGCCAGCACCGTCGGGACACTCTATGGCTACACCTTC.

This clone was counted between two and nine times. The V gene is TRBV18, the J gene TRBJ2-1; TRBD2 matches at 9 bases. With V trimmed by 4 bases and J by 10 bases, 2 bases remained unmatched. This CDR3 spans 12 amino acids. CDR1 is KGHSH and CDR2 is LQKENI in the germline V gene. CDR3 region: CASSQTSGEQFF. In DNA, the CDR3 is TGTGCCAGCTCACAGACTAGCGGCGAGCAGTTCTTC.

V and J are TRBV5-1 and TRBJ2-5; 7 bases are a match to TRBD2. J gave up 0 bases and V 4 bases, and 3 bases lay outside the gene matches. From germline, CDR1 is SGHRS and CDR2 YFSETQ. The CDR3 runs to 14 residues. CDR3 amino acids: CASSPGTNQETQYF. The CDR3 DNA is TGCGCCAGCAGCCCCGGGACTAACCAAGAGACCCAGTACTTC.

The V gene is TRBV4-1, the J gene TRBJ2-3, with 8 bases lining up with TRBD2. Germline V gene data show CDR1 as MGHRA and CDR2 as YSYEKL. The CDR3 consists of 16 residues. J gave up 1 base and V 0 bases, and 3 bases lay outside the gene matches. The CDR3 protein is CASSQDAGGRTDTQYF. CDR3 coding DNA: TGCGCCAGCAGCCAAGATGCGGGGGGCCGCACAGATACGCAGTATTTT.

This chain joins TRBV2 and TRBJ1-5, with a possible D match to TRBD1 (5 bases). The CDR3 totals 14 residues. Between the trimmed V and J ends, which lost 7 bases and 4 bases, there was a span of 14 bases. The germline gives CDR1 SNHLY, CDR2 FYNNEI. In DNA, the CDR3 is TGTGCCAGCAAGAGGCAGGGAGGGAATCAGCCCCAGCATTTT. Its protein is CASKRQGGNQPQHF.

This clone was seen more than once but under ten times. The chain is built from TRBV19 and TRBJ2-1; 8 bases align to TRBD2. Germline loops: CDR1 LNHDA, CDR2 SQIVND (reference sequence). The CDR3 totals 18 residues. Trimming removed 6 bases from V and 0 bases from J; junction bases left unmatched: 13. The CDR3 protein is CASSPPVIAGSSYNEQFF. For the CDR3, the DNA is TGTGCCAGTAGCCCGCCGGTGATAGCGGGGAGCTCCTACAATGAGCAGTTCTTC. Full variable domain (remainder filled in from reference TRBV19 and TRBJ2-1): DGGITQSPKYLFRKEGQNVTLSCEQNLNHDAMYWYRQDPGQGLRLIYYSQIVNDFQKGDIAEGYSVSREKKESFPLTVTSAQKNPTAFYLCASSPPVIAGSSYNEQFFGPGTRLTVL.

The rearrangement uses TRBV30 and TRBJ2-3, with 10 nucleotides matching TRBD1. Unmatched junction bases numbered 3, after V lost 5 bases and J lost 4 bases. In germline, CDR1 is GTSNPN, CDR2 SVGIG (reference sequence). This CDR3 is 13 amino acids long. CDR3 loop: CAWRDRGADTQYF. In DNA, the CDR3 is TGTGCCTGGCGGGACAGGGGAGCAGATACGCAGTATTTT.

The chain uses TRBV6-6 and TRBJ2-2, with a weak D call TRBD1 (6 bases). CDR1 MNHNY and CDR2 SVGAGI come from the germline V gene (reference sequence). This CDR3 comprises 14 residues. V was pared by 10 bases and J by 0 bases, with 12 bases between. The CDR3 nucleotides read TGTGCCACCTCGGGACACTCGAACACCGGGGAGCTGTTTTTT. Its protein product is CATSGHSNTGELFF.

This clone was seen only once. V usage is TRBV18 and J usage is TRBJ1-1, with TRBD1 matching 11 bases. The CDR3 covers 14 residues. Germline loops: CDR1 KGHSH, CDR2 LQKENI. Trimming took 6 bases from V and 1 from J; bases not matched to a gene: 1. The CDR3 loop is CASSGQGANTEAFF. The CDR3 DNA reads TGTGCCAGCTCCGGACAGGGGGCGAACACTGAAGCTTTCTTT.